This TCR beta chain was identified in a study of blood T cell repertoires in COVID-19. Trimming took 6 bases from V and 6 from J; bases not matched to a gene: 6. The CDR3 loop spans 13 amino acids. Germline lookup yields CDR1 MNHEY and CDR2 SMNVEV (reference sequence). The method was immunoSEQ multiplex PCR; TCRdb's version includes in-frame clones alone and lacks a portion of them. The repertoire holds a few hundred thousand clones, roughly 82% seen once, with approximately 13% in the top ten. The sample taken for sequencing was peripheral blood. This clonotype was sampled from a man older than 75 with acute or convalescent COVID-19. The chain joins TRBV27 to TRBJ2-7, with TRBD2 matching 9 bases. The CDR3 DNA follows: TGTGCCAGCAGATATAGCGGGGGAGGCGAGCAGTACTTC. Amino acid sequence: CASRYSGGGEQYF.